Detailed here is one T cell receptor beta chain. Antigen specificity is unknown. The record originates from a study of post-analysis software for immune sequencing data. Study at large: Included among the disease courses, which were recorded for the cohort, were relapsing-remitting, secondary progressive and progressive-relapsing multiple sclerosis.

Germline V gene data show CDR1 as SGHRS and CDR2 as YFSETQ. V lost 0 bases and J lost 7, with 20 bases in between. There are 16 residues in the CDR3. Study observations and caveats: The study found TRBV5-6, TRBV5-1 and TRBV20-1 among a few TRBV segments more frequent in patients than controls. People with multiple sclerosis had a significantly lower normalized Chao1 diversity than controls did. Batch-mates among the samples co-clustered strongly by F measure.

Presence of unique molecular identifiers characterized the TCR beta cDNA libraries. It was from about 0.94 to 9.7 million T cells that 450,000 to 550,000 cDNA molecules came. TCRdb re-derived calls from the PCR reads in MiXCR, one entry per CDR3 protein. This table has approximately 350,000 distinct CDR3 sequences, roughly 30% appearing once. This receptor was identified in a girl between 5 and 17 years old with multiple sclerosis. The chain combines TRBV5-1 with TRBJ2-7, with a possible D match to TRBD2 (5 bases). Sequenced sample: blood. CDR3 DNA: TGCGCCAGCAGCTTGGAGCCGGGAAGCTCCTACAATGAGCAGTACTTC. Protein product: CASSLEPGSSYNEQYF.